This is a list of T cell receptor beta chains from one sample in a study of regulatory T cells in long-lasting Graves disease. Each CDR3 protein gets one entry after TCRdb re-called the multiplex PCR reads with MiXCR. The table lists hundreds of thousands of distinct CDR3 sequences, 12% of them singletons. The same data also contributed to another study, on T cells in Graves' hyperthyroidism and ophthalmopathy.

The material sequenced was peripheral blood mononuclear cells (PBMCs), taken at new diagnosis, from a patient treated with antithyroid drugs. These receptors all stem from a woman aged 25 to 39 with Graves disease. CDR3s include the opening cysteine and the closing phenylalanine or tryptophan. D genes are given only for firm matches. The size entry is marked missing in some rows and otherwise reads once, few, many or a size class.

NA,TRBJ1-5,TRBV2,many,CASSPSNLNQPQHF,TGTGCCAGCAGTCCCAGCAATCTCAATCAGCCCCAGCATTTT
NA,TRBJ1-1,TRBV7-2,many,CASSLEVNSVAFF,TGTGCCAGCAGCTTAGAGGTCAACTCGGTAGCTTTCTTT
NA,TRBJ2-1,TRBV20-1,NA,CSARDVGPQTDQFF,TGCAGTGCTAGAGATGTGGGACCCCAAACGGATCAGTTCTTC
NA,TRBJ1-5,TRBV7-2,many,CASSLDSGQPQHF,TGTGCCAGCAGCTTAGACAGCGGCCAGCCCCAGCATTTT
NA,TRBJ2-7,TRBV7-2,many,CASSHSEGYEQYF,TGTGCCAGCAGCCATTCCGAGGGCTACGAGCAGTACTTC
TRBD2,TRBJ2-1,TRBV19,NA,CASTRRQGGGASGRKTYNEQFF,TGTGCCAGTACGAGGCGGCAGGGGGGGGGGGCTAGCGGGAGGAAGACCTACAATGAGCAGTTCTTC
NA,TRBJ2-5,TRBV20-1,few,CSAMRLGLKETQYF,TGCAGTGCTATGAGGCTGGGCTTAAAAGAGACCCAGTACTTC
NA,TRBJ2-7,TRBV19,many,CASSIWGYEQYF,TGTGCCAGTAGTATCTGGGGTTACGAGCAGTACTTC
NA,TRBJ2-3,TRBV2,NA,CASSRLGGGNTDTQYF,TGTGCCAGCAGCCGCCTCGGGGGAGGAAACACAGATACGCAGTATTTT
NA,TRBJ2-1,TRBV20-1,NA,CSQGRASYNEQFF,TGCAGCCAGGGGAGGGCGAGTTACAATGAGCAGTTCTTC
NA,TRBJ1-2,TRBV9,few,CASSSPFKGRYGYTF,TGTGCCAGCAGCTCACCTTTCAAGGGACGCTATGGCTACACCTTC
NA,TRBJ2-2,TRBV18,NA,CASSPGRERSTGELFF,TGTGCCAGCTCACCAGGCCGGGAGCGAAGTACCGGGGAGCTGTTTTTT
NA,TRBJ2-7,TRBV12-3/TRBV12-4,many,CASSSTREFSSYEQYF,TGTGCCAGCAGCTCTACTCGGGAGTTCAGCTCCTACGAGCAGTACTTC
TRBD1,TRBJ2-1,TRBV11-2,many,CASSLVWDRVDYNEQFF,TGTGCCAGCAGCTTAGTATGGGACAGGGTGGATTACAATGAGCAGTTCTTC
NA,TRBJ1-4,TRBV24-1,many,CATSDSGKGNEKLFF,TGTGCCACCAGTGATTCGGGGAAGGGGAATGAAAAACTGTTTTTT
TRBD2,TRBJ2-3,TRBV3-1,many,CASSQDWGLATDTQYF,TGTGCCAGCAGCCAAGATTGGGGACTAGCGACAGATACGCAGTATTTT
NA,TRBJ2-1,TRBV5-1,many,CASSSPEGGFGHEQFF,TGCGCCAGCAGCAGCCCTGAGGGAGGTTTCGGCCATGAGCAGTTCTTC
TRBD1,TRBJ2-1,TRBV12-3/TRBV12-4,many,CASSHYRGLAYTNEQFF,TGTGCCAGCAGTCACTACAGGGGGCTGGCCTACACGAATGAGCAGTTCTTC
NA,TRBJ2-7,TRBV18,few,CASSFPEAEQYF,TGTGCCAGCTCCTTCCCCGAAGCCGAGCAGTACTTC
TRBD1,TRBJ1-2,TRBV14,NA,CASSRMGGGQGYTF,TGTGCCAGCAGCCGGATGGGAGGGGGCCAAGGCTACACCTTC
TRBD2,TRBJ2-1,TRBV27,few,CAGSLRLAGVGEQFF,TGTGCCGGCAGTTTAAGACTAGCGGGAGTAGGTGAGCAGTTCTTC
TRBD1,TRBJ2-7,TRBV11-2,many,CASSHIGTGGLYEQYF,TGTGCCAGCAGCCATATCGGGACAGGGGGTTTATACGAGCAGTACTTC
NA,TRBJ2-1,TRBV19,NA,CASSISFNEQFF,TGTGCCAGTAGTATTAGTTTCAATGAGCAGTTCTTC
NA,TRBJ2-1,TRBV9,NA,CASSVGAGLSRDNEQFF,TGTGCCAGCAGCGTAGGAGCAGGGTTGAGTAGAGACAATGAGCAGTTCTTC
NA,TRBJ2-1,TRBV19,few,CASSMTGLVEQFF,TGTGCCAGTAGTATGACGGGCTTGGTTGAGCAGTTCTTC
TRBD1,TRBJ1-5,TRBV6-1,NA,CASRRWTGSQPQHF,TGTGCCAGCAGACGTTGGACAGGGTCCCAGCCCCAGCATTTT
TRBD1,TRBJ1-1,TRBV4-1,many,CASSQPFGRGLEAFF,TGCGCCAGCAGCCAACCCTTCGGCAGGGGGCTTGAAGCTTTCTTT
NA,TRBJ2-2,TRBV24-1,many,CATSGPRNTGELFF,TGTGCCACCAGTGGACCAAGGAACACCGGGGAGCTGTTTTTT
TRBD2,TRBJ2-7,TRBV20-1,NA,CSARPGTSGSIIEYF,TGCAGTGCTAGGCCCGGGACTAGCGGGAGTATAATAGAGTACTTC
NA,TRBJ2-2,TRBV15,NA,CATSRDHDGELFF,TGTGCCACCAGCAGAGACCACGACGGGGAGCTGTTTTTT
TRBD2,TRBJ2-7,TRBV27,few,CASSYATSGYEQYF,TGTGCCAGCAGTTATGCAACTAGCGGCTACGAGCAGTACTTC
NA,TRBJ2-1,TRBV20-1,NA,CSASAPGVSEQFF,TGCAGTGCTAGCGCGCCGGGGGTTAGTGAGCAGTTCTTC
NA,TRBJ2-1,TRBV15,few,CATSPLGSYNEQFF,TGTGCCACCAGCCCCTTGGGCTCCTACAATGAGCAGTTCTTC
NA,TRBJ2-2,TRBV28,many,CASSPPLGTGELFF,TGTGCCAGCAGTCCTCCCCTGGGCACCGGGGAGCTGTTTTTT
NA,TRBJ2-7,TRBV18,many,CASSKSPGTQDEQYF,TGTGCCAGCTCAAAAAGTCCCGGGACCCAGGACGAGCAGTACTTC
TRBD2,TRBJ2-7,TRBV2,many,CASSNQAGAGVDQYF,TGTGCCAGCAGTAACCAAGCCGGGGCGGGAGTCGATCAGTACTTC
TRBD1,TRBJ1-5,TRBV9,NA,CASSETGVNQPQHF,TGTGCCAGCAGCGAGACAGGGGTGAATCAGCCCCAGCATTTT
NA,TRBJ2-7,TRBV20-1,NA,CSAPGRGGRGVSSYEQYF,TGCAGTGCCCCGGGTAGGGGGGGGAGGGGGGTCTCCTCCTACGAGCAGTACTTC
NA,TRBJ1-5,TRBV19,NA,CASRSPLGRGLGQPQHF,TGTGCCAGTAGATCCCCCCTGGGAAGGGGTCTGGGTCAGCCCCAGCATTTT
NA,TRBJ2-5,TRBV4-1,few,CASSQNMMTQYF,TGCGCCAGCAGCCAAAACATGATGACCCAGTACTTC
TRBD1,TRBJ2-3,TRBV2,NA,CASSTGTGKTDTQYF,TGTGCCAGCAGTACAGGGACAGGGAAAACAGATACGCAGTATTTT
NA,TRBJ2-7,TRBV19,NA,CASSIYASSYEQYF,TGTGCCAGTAGTATCTACGCCAGCTCCTACGAGCAGTACTTC
NA,TRBJ2-1,TRBV15,NA,CATSRDFLLADEQFF,TGTGCCACCAGCAGAGATTTCCTTCTAGCAGATGAGCAGTTCTTC
NA,TRBJ2-7,TRBV20-1,NA,CSASESRDWSYEQYF,TGCAGTGCTAGCGAAAGTCGGGACTGGAGCTACGAGCAGTACTTC
NA,TRBJ1-1,TRBV11-2,once,CASSLAARRNTEAFF,TGTGCCAGCAGTTTAGCGGCGAGAAGGAACACTGAAGCTTTCTTT
TRBD1,TRBJ1-1,TRBV6-5,many,CASSLIAGTGVIEAFF,TGTGCCAGCAGTTTAATTGCCGGGACAGGTGTAATTGAAGCTTTCTTT
NA,TRBJ2-5,TRBV9,many,CASSVWGYQETQYF,TGTGCCAGCAGCGTATGGGGGTACCAAGAGACCCAGTACTTC
TRBD2,TRBJ2-7,TRBV6-5,many,CASSYSSSVSGVGGEQYF,TGTGCCAGCAGTTACTCGAGCTCGGTTAGCGGGGTGGGTGGGGAGCAGTACTTC
NA,TRBJ2-7,TRBV6-1,few,CASSGRGYEQYF,TGTGCCAGCAGTGGGCGAGGCTACGAGCAGTACTTC
TRBD2,TRBJ2-7,TRBV3-1,few,CASGRASYEQYF,TGTGCCAGCGGGAGGGCCAGTTACGAGCAGTACTTC
NA,TRBJ2-1,TRBV5-1,many,CASSLARKIPSYNEQFF,TGCGCCAGCAGCTTGGCGAGAAAGATCCCCTCCTACAATGAGCAGTTCTTC
NA,TRBJ2-5,TRBV4-1,many,CASSQDQDQETQYF,TGCGCCAGCAGCCAAGATCAGGACCAAGAGACCCAGTACTTC
NA,TRBJ1-3,TRBV2,many,CASSPTGGPGNTIYF,TGTGCCAGCAGTCCTACGGGGGGGCCCGGAAACACCATATATTTT
TRBD2,TRBJ2-7,TRBV20-1,many,CSARLAGGNEQYF,TGCAGTGCTAGACTAGCGGGAGGAAACGAGCAGTACTTC
NA,TRBJ2-6,TRBV6-2/TRBV6-3,many,CASSYDSSGANVLTF,TGTGCCAGCAGTTACGACAGCTCTGGGGCCAACGTCCTGACTTTC
NA,TRBJ1-1,TRBV18,many,CASQVRDGMNTEAFF,TGTGCCAGCCAGGTCCGGGACGGAATGAACACTGAAGCTTTCTTT
NA,TRBJ1-4,TRBV6-1,few,CASTGGGEKLFF,TGTGCCAGCACCGGGGGGGGGGAAAAACTGTTTTTT
TRBD2,TRBJ2-2,TRBV5-1,many,CASSRLASNTGELFF,TGTGCCAGCTCGCGACTAGCTTCGAACACCGGGGAGCTGTTTTTT
NA,TRBJ1-2,TRBV5-6,many,CASSPTARRGGGYTF,TGTGCCAGCAGCCCGACGGCAAGGAGAGGAGGTGGCTACACCTTC